These T cell receptor beta chains were read from a single sample in a study of T cell responses to AZD1222 COVID-19 vaccine. Produced via immunoSEQ multiplex PCR; TCRdb's table is partial and in-frame only. Among about 140,000 clones, about 88% were seen once, and the ten largest hold around 5%. The sample in question was peripheral blood, obtained on day 0 of AZD1222 vaccination. The receptors were gathered from an adult in good health. The conserved cysteine and the conserved F or W are not part of the CDR3 here.

V: TRBV19; CDR3: ASSIATVRVNTEAF
V: TRBV7-2; CDR3: ASSLKGGGNQPQH
V: TRBV6-5; CDR3: ASSLRLGGNTIY
V: TRBV3-1/TRBV3-2; CDR3: ASSPTQLGGRNQPQH
V: TRBV4-1; CDR3: ASSQPGRDRAHEQY
V: TRBV27; CDR3: ASSSTAGLASYNEQF
V: TRBV4-2; CDR3: ASSQGPRTEAF
V: TRBV6-8; CDR3: AKPMAGVYEQF
V: TRBV19; CDR3: ATQATWGTEAF
V: TRBV15; CDR3: ATSFGGGTEAF
V: TRBV4-1; CDR3: ASSQGRLLGNEKLF
V: TRBV19; CDR3: ASSRTLPRDNSPLH
V: TRBV7-9; CDR3: ASSRASGTPGDQY
V: TRBV7-2; CDR3: ASSSKRGVNTEAF
V: TRBV6-6; CDR3: ASSYLDSYNEQF
V: TRBV19; CDR3: ASSMRQQETQY
V: TRBV5-1; CDR3: ASSLDATGRLANYGYT
V: TRBV29-1; CDR3: SVEKYSTIY
V: TRBV20-1; CDR3: SASPVERHPYEQY
V: TRBV13; CDR3: ASSYKVGRSRGANVLT
V: TRBV2; CDR3: ASREMGVTEAF
V: TRBV7-9; CDR3: ASSPMGQGGNEQF
V: TRBV11-2; CDR3: ASSLDDGSRGYT
V: TRBV28; CDR3: ASSLWGEGGNEQF
V: TRBV15; CDR3: ATSRIGKGDHQPQH
V: TRBV7-9; CDR3: ASSLRTGGHGYT